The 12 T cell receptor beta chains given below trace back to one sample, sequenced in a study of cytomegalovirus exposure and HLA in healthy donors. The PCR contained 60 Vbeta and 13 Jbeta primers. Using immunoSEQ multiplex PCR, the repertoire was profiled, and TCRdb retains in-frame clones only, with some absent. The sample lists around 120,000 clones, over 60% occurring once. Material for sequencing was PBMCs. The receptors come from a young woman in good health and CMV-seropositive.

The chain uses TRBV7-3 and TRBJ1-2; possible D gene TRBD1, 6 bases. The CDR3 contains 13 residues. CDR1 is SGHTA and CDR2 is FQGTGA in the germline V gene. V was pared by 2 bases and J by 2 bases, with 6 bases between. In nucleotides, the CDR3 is TGTGCCAGCAGCTTAGGACAGAACTATGGCTACACCTTC. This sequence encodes CASSLGQNYGYTF.

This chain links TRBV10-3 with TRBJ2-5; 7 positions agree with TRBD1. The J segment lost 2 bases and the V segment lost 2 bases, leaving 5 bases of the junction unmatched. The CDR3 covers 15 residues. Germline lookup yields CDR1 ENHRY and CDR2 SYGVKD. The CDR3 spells CAISEAGTEQETQYF. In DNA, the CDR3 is TGTGCCATCAGTGAGGCCGGGACAGAGCAAGAGACCCAGTACTTC.

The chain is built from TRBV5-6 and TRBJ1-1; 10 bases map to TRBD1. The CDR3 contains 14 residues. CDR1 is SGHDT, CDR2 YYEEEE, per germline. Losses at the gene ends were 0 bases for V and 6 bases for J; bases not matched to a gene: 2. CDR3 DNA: TGTGCCAGCAGCTTGGGACAGGGGGCATCTGAAGCTTTCTTT. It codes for CASSLGQGASEAFF.

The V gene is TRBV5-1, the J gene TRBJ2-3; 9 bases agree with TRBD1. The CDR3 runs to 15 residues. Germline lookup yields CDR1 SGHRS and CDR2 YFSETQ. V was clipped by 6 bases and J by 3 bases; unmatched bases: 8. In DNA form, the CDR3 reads TGCGCCAGCACCTCACAGGGGGCTAAGACAGATACGCAGTATTTT. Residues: CASTSQGAKTDTQYF.

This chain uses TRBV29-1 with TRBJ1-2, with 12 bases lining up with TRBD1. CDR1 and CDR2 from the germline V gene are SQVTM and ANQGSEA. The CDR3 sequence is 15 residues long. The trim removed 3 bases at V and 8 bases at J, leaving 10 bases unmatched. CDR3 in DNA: TGCAGCGTTGATAAGTTGGGACAGGGGGCGAGAGGCTACACCTTC. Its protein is CSVDKLGQGARGYTF.

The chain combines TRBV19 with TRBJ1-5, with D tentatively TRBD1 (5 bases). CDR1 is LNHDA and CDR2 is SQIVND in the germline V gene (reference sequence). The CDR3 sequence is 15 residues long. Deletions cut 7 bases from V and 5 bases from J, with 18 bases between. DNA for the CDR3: TGTGCCAGTAATACGGCCCGGGGGTCCCATCAGCCCCAGCATTTT. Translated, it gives CASNTARGSHQPQHF.

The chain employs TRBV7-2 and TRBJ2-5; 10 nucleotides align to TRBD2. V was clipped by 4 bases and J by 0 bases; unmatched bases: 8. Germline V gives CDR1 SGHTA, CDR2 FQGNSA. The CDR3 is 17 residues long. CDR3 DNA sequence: TGTGCCAGCAGCTCCAGAGGGCTAGCGGGGGACCAAGAGACCCAGTACTTC. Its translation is CASSSRGLAGDQETQYF.

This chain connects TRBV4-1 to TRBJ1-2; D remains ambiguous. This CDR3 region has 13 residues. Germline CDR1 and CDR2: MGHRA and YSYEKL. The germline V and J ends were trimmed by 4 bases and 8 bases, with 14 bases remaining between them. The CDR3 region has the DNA TGCGCCAGCAGCCCATACTCCGGTCCGGGCTACACCTTC. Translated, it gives CASSPYSGPGYTF.

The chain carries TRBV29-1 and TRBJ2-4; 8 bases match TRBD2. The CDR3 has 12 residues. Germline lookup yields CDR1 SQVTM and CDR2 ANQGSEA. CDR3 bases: TGCGGGGGGGCGGGGGGTGAAAACATTCAGTACTTC. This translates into CGGAGGENIQYF.

CDR3 sequence: CASSQDSGSNQPQHF. In nucleotides, the CDR3 is TGTGCCAGCAGCCAAGATTCTGGCAGCAATCAGCCCCAGCATTTT. This chain uses TRBV4-2 with TRBJ1-5, with D unclear. There are 15 residues in the CDR3. Germline V lookup: CDR1 LGHNA, CDR2 YNFKEQ. V lost 0 bases, J lost 1 base, and 7 bases lay in between.

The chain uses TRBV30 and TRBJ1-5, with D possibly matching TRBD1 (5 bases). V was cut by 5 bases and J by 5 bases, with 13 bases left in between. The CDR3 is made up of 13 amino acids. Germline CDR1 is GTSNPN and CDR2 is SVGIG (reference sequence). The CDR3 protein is CAWGAGAYQPQHF. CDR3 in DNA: TGTGCCTGGGGGGCAGGCGCTTATCAGCCCCAGCATTTT.

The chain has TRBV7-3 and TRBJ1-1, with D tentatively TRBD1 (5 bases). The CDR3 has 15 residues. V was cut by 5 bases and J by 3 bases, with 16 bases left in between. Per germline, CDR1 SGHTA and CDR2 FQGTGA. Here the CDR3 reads CASSPSGQTDTEAFF. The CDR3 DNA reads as TGTGCCAGCAGCCCCTCCGGCCAGACAGACACTGAAGCTTTCTTT.